The rows below give T cell receptor beta chains drawn from one sample of a study of blood T cell repertoires in COVID-19. The method was immunoSEQ multiplex PCR; TCRdb's version includes in-frame clones alone and lacks a portion of them. The data hold about 350,000 clones, with roughly 87% observed a single time. Sequencing was done on a sample of PBMCs or T cells enriched from blood (not recorded which). Source of these receptors: a woman aged 30 to 39 who had recovered from COVID-19. The CDR3 runs from the conserved cysteine through the conserved F or W. The D gene is left open where the match is weak. Rows may omit the clone size; those that give it use once, few, many or a size class.

V	D	J	size	DNA	CDR3
TRBV10-3	TRBD2	TRBJ2-7	.	TGTGCCATCAGTCCTTCCGGGACTAGCGGGCCCTACGAGCAGTACTTC	CAISPSGTSGPYEQYF
TRBV2	TRBD2	TRBJ2-1	.	TGTGCCAGCAGACCAGGACTAGCGGGCTACAATGAGCAGTTCTTC	CASRPGLAGYNEQFF
TRBV3-1/TRBV3-2	.	TRBJ1-6	.	TGTGCCAGCACCAAAAATACAAATAATTCACCCCTCCACTTT	CASTKNTNNSPLHF
TRBV13	.	TRBJ1-5	.	TGTGCCAGCAGCTTAAGGGGTAGCAATCAGCCCCAGCATTTT	CASSLRGSNQPQHF
TRBV5-6	TRBD2	TRBJ2-1	.	TGTGCCAGCAGCTTGGCCGAAGCGGGAAAGATCTACAATGAGCAGTTCTTC	CASSLAEAGKIYNEQFF
TRBV28	.	TRBJ1-5	.	TGTGCCAGCAGTTTATCGCGAGATCAGCCCCAGCATTTT	CASSLSRDQPQHF
TRBV7-8	.	TRBJ1-5	.	TGTGCCAGCAGCGTACAGGGTTATCAGCCCCAGCATTTT	CASSVQGYQPQHF
TRBV19	TRBD1	TRBJ2-7	.	TGTGCCAGTAGCCGGGACAGGGTTAACGAGCAGTACTTC	CASSRDRVNEQYF
TRBV28	.	TRBJ1-2	.	TGTGCCAGCAGTGGCGGGGGGGGCGACTATGGCTACACCTTC	CASSGGGGDYGYTF
TRBV2	TRBD2	TRBJ2-5	.	TGTGCCAGCAACCAACTAGCGGGGGGCCAAGAGACCCAGTACTTC	CASNQLAGGQETQYF
TRBV7-2	TRBD1	TRBJ1-2	.	TGTGCCAGCAGCCCACGTCCCGGGACAGGGTTAGGAAGTGGCTACACCTTC	CASSPRPGTGLGSGYTF
TRBV27	TRBD2	TRBJ2-2	.	TGTGCCAGCAGGACGTCCAGGCTAGCGGGGGGAATCGGGAACACCGGGGAGCTGTTTTTT	CASRTSRLAGGIGNTGELFF
TRBV2	TRBD1	TRBJ2-7	.	TGTGCCAGCAGCAAACCCGGACAGGACTACGAGCAGTACTTC	CASSKPGQDYEQYF
TRBV10-3	.	TRBJ2-7	.	TGTGCCATCAGTGAGTCGACTACGCCTGCTACCTACGAGCAGTACTTC	CAISESTTPATYEQYF
TRBV18	.	TRBJ2-7	.	TGTGCCAGCTCACCAGGTACTAGCTTCGAGCAGTACTTC	CASSPGTSFEQYF
TRBV28	.	TRBJ2-7	.	TGTGCCAGCAGCATCGCCTTCTACTTTGAGCAGTACTTC	CASSIAFYFEQYF
TRBV24-1	TRBD2	TRBJ2-1	once	TGTGCCACCAGTACTAGCGGAACCTACAATGAGCAGTTCTTC	CATSTSGTYNEQFF
TRBV7-6	.	TRBJ1-1	few	TGTGCCAGCAGCTTAGCGGCCCCGACTGAAGCTTTCTTT	CASSLAAPTEAFF
TRBV11-2	TRBD1	TRBJ1-2	.	TGTGCCAGCAGCCGCTTCACACAGGGGGCTTATGGCTACACCTTC	CASSRFTQGAYGYTF
TRBV11-3	.	TRBJ2-3	.	TGTGCCAGCAGCTTAAACAGGGTGGATACGCAGTATTTT	CASSLNRVDTQYF
TRBV12-5	.	TRBJ2-2	.	TGTGCTAGTGGTTTGGTAGTGGGGGCGGAGTGGACCGGGGAGCTGTTTTTT	CASGLVVGAEWTGELFF
TRBV5-1	TRBD2	TRBJ2-2	.	TGCGCCAGCAGCAAGGGACTAGCGGGAGAAGGTGGCGGGGAGCTGTTTTTT	CASSKGLAGEGGGELFF
TRBV7-8	.	TRBJ1-3	.	TGTGCCAGCAGCTTACACTTAAACACCATATATTTT	CASSLHLNTIYF
TRBV29-1	TRBD2	TRBJ2-1	.	TGCAGCACTTCGACTAGCGGCTACAATGAGCAGTTCTTC	CSTSTSGYNEQFF
TRBV9	.	TRBJ1-2	once	TGTGCCAGCAGTGGACAGACCTATGGCTACACCTTC	CASSGQTYGYTF
TRBV11-2	.	TRBJ1-3	.	TGTGCCAGCAGCTTAGAAGTCTATAGCTCTGGAAACACCATATATTTT	CASSLEVYSSGNTIYF
TRBV4-1	TRBD1	TRBJ1-1	few	TGCGCCAGCAGCCAAGATTTAGGACAGGGTTTAACTGAAGCTTTCTTT	CASSQDLGQGLTEAFF
TRBV4-2	TRBD2	TRBJ2-1	.	TGTGCCAGCAGCCAATCCCCAGCGGGAAATAACAATGAGCAGTTCTTC	CASSQSPAGNNNEQFF
TRBV6-5	.	TRBJ2-3	.	TGTGCCAGCAGTTACTCCCTCTCAGATACGCAGTATTTT	CASSYSLSDTQYF
TRBV7-2	.	TRBJ2-5	.	TGTGCCAGCAGCTTCCGGAACAGTCAGGAAGAGACCCAGTACTTC	CASSFRNSQEETQYF
TRBV28	TRBD1	TRBJ2-2	.	TGTGCCAGCAGCCCGGGACAGGGGCGCGGAACCGGGGAGCTGTTTTTT	CASSPGQGRGTGELFF
TRBV7-9	.	TRBJ2-7	few	TGTGCCAGCAGCTCCGACCAGGGGCAGGCCTATTACGAGCAGTACTTC	CASSSDQGQAYYEQYF
TRBV7-8	.	TRBJ2-5	.	TGTGCCAGCAGTAGGACAGAAGAGACCCAGTACTTC	CASSRTEETQYF
TRBV11-2	TRBD1	TRBJ1-3	.	TGTGCCAGCAGCTTTCGGGACAGCTCTGGAAACACCATATATTTT	CASSFRDSSGNTIYF
TRBV2	.	TRBJ1-2	.	TGTGCCAGCAGTGCTGGACAGAGCTATGGCTACACCTTC	CASSAGQSYGYTF
TRBV6-2/TRBV6-3	.	TRBJ1-2	.	TGTGCCAGCAGTTACCTCGACAGGCTCAATAACTATGGCTACACCTTC	CASSYLDRLNNYGYTF
TRBV28	.	TRBJ2-7	.	TGTGCCAGCCAGGGCAGACCCAACTACGAGCAGTACTTC	CASQGRPNYEQYF
TRBV5-1	TRBD2	TRBJ2-1	.	TGCGCCAGCAGCTTGTACACTAGCGGGAGGGCCTGGAGGGTCGATGAGCAGTTCTTC	CASSLYTSGRAWRVDEQFF
TRBV5-1	TRBD1	TRBJ1-1	.	TGCGCCAGCAGCTTGGGACAGGGAGGAACTGAAGCTTTCTTT	CASSLGQGGTEAFF
TRBV5-1	.	TRBJ1-4	.	TGCGCCAGCAGCGAACCAACAGGGATCGCTAATGAAAAACTGTTTTTT	CASSEPTGIANEKLFF
TRBV4-2	TRBD2	TRBJ2-5	.	TGTGCCAGCAGCCAGACTAGCGGGGACCCTATAGAAGAGACCCAGTACTTC	CASSQTSGDPIEETQYF
TRBV9	.	TRBJ1-3	once	TGTGCCAGCAGCGAGACACCATTCTCTGGAAACACCATATATTTT	CASSETPFSGNTIYF
TRBV5-4	TRBD1	TRBJ1-6	.	TGTGCCAGCAGCTCACCGGGACAGGGATATTCACCCCTCCACTTT	CASSSPGQGYSPLHF
TRBV6-1	TRBD1	TRBJ1-2	.	TGTGCCAGCAGTGAGCGGGACAGGGGATCCTATGGCTACACCTTC	CASSERDRGSYGYTF
TRBV7-2	TRBD2	TRBJ2-3	.	TGTGCCAGCAGCTCTCCGGTCGGGGGGGGCACAGATACGCAGTATTTT	CASSSPVGGGTDTQYF
TRBV5-1	.	TRBJ2-1	.	TGCGCCAGCAGCTTGGACAGATACAATGAGCAGTTCTTC	CASSLDRYNEQFF
TRBV7-8	.	TRBJ1-3	.	TGTGCCAGCAGCTTAGCAGGGACATTTGGAAACACCATATATTTT	CASSLAGTFGNTIYF
TRBV6-5	.	TRBJ1-1	.	TGTGCCAGCAGCCGCAATGCGGCGAACACTGAAGCTTTCTTT	CASSRNAANTEAFF
TRBV5-1	TRBD1	TRBJ1-2	once	TGCGCCAGCAGCCTCCTACAGGGGAGTTATGGCTACACCTTC	CASSLLQGSYGYTF
TRBV19	.	TRBJ1-1	.	TGTGCCAGTAGACTACCGGCGGGATCCATGAACACTGAAGCTTTCTTT	CASRLPAGSMNTEAFF
TRBV14	.	TRBJ1-4	.	TGTGCCAGCAGCCGCATAATGGGGGCCAGGGGTGAAAAACTGTTTTTT	CASSRIMGARGEKLFF
TRBV2	.	TRBJ2-5	.	TGTGCCAGCAGTGAAGGTTTACTAGAGACCCAGTACTTC	CASSEGLLETQYF